This T cell receptor (beta chain) was captured by sequencing in a study of beta chain features in type 1 diabetes. Study-wide context: Similarity in age, gender and cell yields was seen between patients and healthy donors.

This clone was observed a handful of times. Investigators reverse transcribed all isolated RNA, so they sequenced expressed TCRB transcripts. It was found that naive, central memory and regulatory T cell samples averaged about 3.57 million reads. The method was immunoSEQ multiplex PCR; TCRdb's version includes in-frame clones alone and lacks a portion of them. The table has some 360,000 clones, about 20% seen once. This CDR3 contains 15 residues. The germline gives CDR1 SGDLS, CDR2 YYNGEE. V was pared by 0 bases and J by 6 bases, with 13 bases between. This receptor was taken from a woman between 18 and 29 years old in good health. Sequencing input: naive CD4+ T cells from blood. The chain has TRBV9 and TRBJ2-1; possibly TRBD2 for D (6 bases). CDR3 in amino acids: CASSVGRGASNEQFF. Here the CDR3 DNA reads TGTGCCAGCAGCGTAGGGCGGGGAGCCTCCAATGAGCAGTTCTTC.